The 5 T cell receptor beta chains presented below share a single source sample, sequenced in a study of CD8 T cells in Susac syndrome. Random-hexamer reverse transcription was applied to about 0.45 to 1 ug RNA. TCRdb re-analysed the immunoSEQ multiplex PCR reads in MiXCR, keeping a single row per CDR3 protein. The profile shows 150,000 to 200,000 distinct CDR3 sequences, 93% of them singletons. What was sequenced was CD4+ T cells from PBMCs. The receptor set was obtained from a human donor in good health.

The gene calls are TRBV6-5 and TRBJ2-3; the D gene is possibly TRBD1 (6 bases). Trimming took off 6 bases at V and 0 bases at J, with 13 bases between the two ends. Looked up from germline, CDR1 is MNHEY and CDR2 is SVGAGI. The CDR3 sequence is 15 residues long. CDR3 nucleotides: TGTGCCAGCAGGCGGGCAGGGGCTAGCACAGATACGCAGTATTTT. Translated: CASRRAGASTDTQYF.

This clonotype has only a few counts. This CDR3 is CASSLGGAEETQYF. Here the CDR3 DNA reads TGCGCCAGCAGCTTGGGCGGGGCTGAAGAGACCCAGTACTTC. The V call is TRBV5-1, the J call TRBJ2-5, with TRBD2 as a possible D gene (6 bases). Looked up from germline, CDR1 is SGHRS and CDR2 is YFSETQ. Trimming removed 0 bases at V and 3 bases at J, with 9 bases between. The CDR3 is 14 residues long.

This clonotype was seen once. The rearrangement uses TRBV4-1 and TRBJ2-2, with D unclear. There are 17 residues in the CDR3. V dropped 0 bases and J dropped 7 bases, with 18 bases sitting between them. CDR1 is MGHRA and CDR2 is YSYEKL in the germline V gene. The CDR3 spells CASSQDSRIKGRGELFF. The CDR3 DNA reads TGCGCCAGCAGCCAAGATTCACGGATCAAGGGCCGCGGGGAGCTGTTTTTT.

This chain uses TRBV20-1 with TRBJ1-5, with D maybe TRBD1 (5 bases). Germline V gene lookup returns CDR1 DFQATT and CDR2 SNEGSKA (reference sequence). The CDR3 length is 13 residues. The V end was cut by 5 bases, the J end by 7 bases, with 15 bases between. CDR3 in DNA: TGCAGTGCTTACGGGGCTAGGAGGCAGCCCCAGCATTTT. This translates into CSAYGARRQPQHF.

V gene TRBV2 combines with J gene TRBJ2-2; D not resolved. The V gene lost 5 bases and the J gene lost 0 bases, with 13 bases spanning the gap. The germline gives CDR1 SNHLY, CDR2 FYNNEI. There are 16 residues in the CDR3. Here the CDR3 reads CASSSKTFANTGELFF. The CDR3, as DNA: TGTGCCAGCAGTTCTAAGACGTTCGCGAACACCGGGGAGCTGTTTTTT.